The T cell receptor beta chain described here comes from a study of cytomegalovirus exposure and HLA in healthy donors. These donors were members of the 120-subject validation cohort, a group separate from the approximately 680-subject first cohort. Remarks on this clone: Its matching antigen is unknown.

Only in-frame clones appear in the TCRdb table, and some are missing; sequencing was by immunoSEQ multiplex PCR. The sample consists of approximately 50,000 clones, roughly 85% of them appearing once. Study-level points and caveats: With high specificity and sensitivity, the classifier reportedly diagnosed cytomegalovirus status. In vitro assays verified that a few CMV-associated chains recognized CMV antigens specifically. Overall, some 160 TCR beta chains were annotated as cytomegalovirus-associated.

This CDR3 is built from 13 residues. Germline V gives CDR1 SNHLY, CDR2 FYNNEI. Trimming took off 6 bases at V and 1 base at J, with 7 bases between the two ends. The sequence was collected from a woman aged 25 to 39 in good health and CMV-seronegative. V gene TRBV2 combines with J gene TRBJ1-3; D ambiguous. The sample comprised PBMCs. The CDR3 loop is CASRQQSGNTIYF. DNA for the CDR3: TGTGCCAGCAGGCAACAGTCTGGAAACACCATATATTTT.